This entry concerns a single T cell receptor (beta chain). The sample has other DNA sequences that encode this CDR3 too. Source study methods: Nucleated cell counts were estimated from reference gene primer amplification. Produced via immunoSEQ multiplex PCR; TCRdb's table is partial and in-frame only. From that table come the V and J calls and clone size; the DNA was used to work out D and trimming. The sample shows about 300,000 clones, roughly 89% of them seen only once. V was trimmed by 0 bases and J by 4 bases, leaving 12 bases between them. The V gene's germline CDR1 is SGHNT and CDR2 YYREEE (reference sequence). The CDR3 extends over 15 amino acids. This sample was included in a study of blood T cell repertoires in COVID-19. Study details: The United States, Italy and Spain supplied acute and convalescent COVID-19 samples.

Ages ranged from about 18 to 89 years, with residence in under 25 US areas. Self-reported history from a screening survey and questionnaire set each donor's cohort. V usage is TRBV5-4 and J usage is TRBJ2-3, with unresolved D. This TCR was recovered from a woman between 45 and 65 years old who had been exposed to COVID-19. Sequenced material: PBMCs or T cells enriched from blood (not recorded which). CDR3 in DNA: TGTGCCAGCAGCTTGGCCGGTTTAGCCCCAGATACGCAGTATTTT. Its protein product is CASSLAGLAPDTQYF.